One and the same sample provided the 5 T cell receptor beta chains below, sequenced in a study of blood T cell repertoires in COVID-19. This table comes from immunoSEQ multiplex PCR, and its TCRdb copy is limited to in-frame clones, with some not included. The sample holds hundreds of thousands of clones; roughly nine tenths are singletons and the top ten take roughly 1.1%. Sequenced: PBMCs or T cells enriched from blood (not recorded which). Receptors were obtained from a man aged 30 to 39 who had recovered from COVID-19.

The chain uses TRBV7-9 and TRBJ1-5, with D possibly TRBD1 on 6 matching bases. V was trimmed by 5 bases and J by 1 base, leaving 9 bases between them. Germline CDR1 reads SEHNR; CDR2 reads FQNEAQ (reference sequence). There are 14 residues in the CDR3. CDR3 residues: CASSTTGSNQPQHF. The CDR3 DNA reads TGTGCCAGCAGCACCACAGGGAGCAATCAGCCCCAGCATTTT.

This chain links TRBV18 with TRBJ1-1, with unresolved D. Trimming removed 9 bases from V and 3 bases from J, with 14 bases in between. This CDR3 has 13 amino acids. CDR1 and CDR2 from the germline V gene are KGHSH and LQKENI. The CDR3 reads CASSPMEDTEAFF. The CDR3 nucleotides are TGTGCCAGTTCGCCTATGGAGGACACTGAAGCTTTCTTT.

As DNA, the CDR3 is TGTGCCAGCAGCCCCTCGAGCCGACAGGGCGAGCAGTACTTC. The encoded protein is CASSPSSRQGEQYF. V and J are TRBV7-9 and TRBJ2-7; 7 bases are a match to TRBD1. This CDR3 spans 14 amino acids. Germline V gene lookup returns CDR1 SEHNR and CDR2 FQNEAQ (reference sequence). V was pared by 5 bases and J by 6 bases, with 10 bases of the junction left unmatched.

The chain uses TRBV9 and TRBJ2-6; TRBD1 is a possible D gene (6 bases). This CDR3 spans 15 amino acids. Germline loops: CDR1 SGDLS, CDR2 YYNGEE. V lost 4 bases and J lost 4, with 12 bases in between. The CDR3 loop is CASSPTGTGANVLTF. The DNA of the CDR3 is TGTGCCAGCAGCCCCACCGGGACAGGGGCCAACGTCCTGACTTTC.

This sequence joins TRBV27 and TRBJ1-2, with D unresolved. Looked up from germline, CDR1 is MNHEY and CDR2 is SMNVEV (reference sequence). V was trimmed by 0 bases and J by 8 bases, leaving 13 bases between them. CDR3 length equals 14 residues. The CDR3 is CASSLSTGSRGYTF. The CDR3 coding sequence is TGTGCCAGCAGTTTATCGACGGGGAGTCGGGGCTACACCTTC.